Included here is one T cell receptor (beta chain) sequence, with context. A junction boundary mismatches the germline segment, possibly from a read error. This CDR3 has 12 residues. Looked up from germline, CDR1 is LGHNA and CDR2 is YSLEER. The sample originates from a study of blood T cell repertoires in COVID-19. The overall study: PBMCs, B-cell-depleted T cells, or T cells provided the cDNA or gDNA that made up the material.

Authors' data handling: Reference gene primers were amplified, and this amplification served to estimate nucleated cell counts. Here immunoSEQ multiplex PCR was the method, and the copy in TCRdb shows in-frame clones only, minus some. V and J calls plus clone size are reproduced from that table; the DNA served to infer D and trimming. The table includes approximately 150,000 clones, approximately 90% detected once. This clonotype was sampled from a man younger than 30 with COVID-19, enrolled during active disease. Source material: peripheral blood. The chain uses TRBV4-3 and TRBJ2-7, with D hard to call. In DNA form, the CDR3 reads TGCGCCAGCAGCCAAGATCCCACTCATAAAGCCTTC. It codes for CASSQDPTHKAF.